Listed below are T cell receptor beta chains from one sample, sequenced in a study of metastatic and nonmetastatic thyroid tumors. MiXCR was used by TCRdb to re-call the PCR reads. This sample has about 33,000 clones, with approximately 15% found just once. The source material was blood. These receptors came from a female donor with papillary thyroid cancer or a benign thyroid nodule (not recorded which). Some clones in this sample may be carry-over from other donors' samples. Both conserved end residues are part of each CDR3. Each record gives: clone size, D gene, J gene, V gene, CDR3 protein, CDR3 DNA. The D gene is left open where the match is weak. Size tells how often a clone was seen (once, few, many) or the class of an expanded clone, and some rows leave it out.

many | . | TRBJ2-7 | TRBV11-2 | CASSSSTSAEQYF | TGTGCCAGCAGCTCCTCGACATCGGCCGAGCAGTACTTC
medium-sized | . | TRBJ1-3 | TRBV6-1 | CASSERGGGNTIYF | TGTGCCAGCAGTGAAAGGGGTGGAGGAAACACCATATATTTT
medium-sized | . | TRBJ2-3 | TRBV12-3/TRBV12-4 | CASSWLTADTQYF | TGTGCCAGCAGTTGGTTAACAGCAGATACGCAGTATTTT
many | TRBD2 | TRBJ2-1 | TRBV20-1 | CSARLAGPEGEQFF | TGCAGTGCTCGACTAGCAGGTCCCGAGGGGGAGCAGTTCTTC
. | . | TRBJ2-1 | TRBV28 | CASTPVPTYYNEQFF | TGTGCCAGCACTCCGGTGCCCACTTACTACAATGAGCAGTTCTTC
many | TRBD1 | TRBJ1-6 | TRBV28 | CASSLFMTGDSPLHF | TGTGCCAGCAGTTTATTCATGACAGGGGACTCACCCCTCCACTTT
. | . | TRBJ2-2 | TRBV30 | CAWDSTGELFF | TGTGCCTGGGACAGCACCGGGGAGCTGTTTTTT
few | TRBD2 | TRBJ2-7 | TRBV6-2/TRBV6-3 | CARSPGRGLGQYF | TGTGCCAGAAGCCCGGGGAGAGGACTAGGGCAGTACTTC
many | TRBD2 | TRBJ2-1 | TRBV2 | CASSRAGGLNEQFF | TGTGCCAGCAGCAGAGCGGGGGGGCTGAATGAGCAGTTCTTC
many | . | TRBJ2-3 | TRBV6-2/TRBV6-3 | CASKIGDTQYF | TGTGCCAGCAAAATTGGGGATACGCAGTATTTT
many | . | TRBJ2-1 | TRBV2 | CASSRNTYNEQFF | TGTGCCAGCTCACGAAACACCTACAATGAGCAGTTCTTC
. | TRBD1 | TRBJ1-2 | TRBV20-1 | CSARENGQDTNYGYTF | TGCAGTGCTAGAGAAAATGGACAGGATACTAACTATGGCTACACCTTC
many | TRBD1 | TRBJ2-3 | TRBV4-1 | CASSRPGQDVTDTQYF | TGCGCCAGCAGCCGCCCGGGACAGGATGTCACAGATACGCAGTATTTT
many | TRBD2 | TRBJ2-1 | TRBV12-3/TRBV12-4 | CASSPRGSGGNNEQFF | TGTGCCAGCAGTCCCCGGGGGAGCGGGGGAAACAATGAGCAGTTCTTC
. | . | TRBJ2-2 | TRBV12-3/TRBV12-4 | CASSAPSSRRTGELFF | TGTGCCAGCAGTGCCCCTTCGAGTCGAAGGACCGGGGAGCTGTTTTTT
many | TRBD1 | TRBJ1-6 | TRBV7-6 | CASSLQGARNSPLHF | TGTGCCAGCAGCTTACAGGGGGCGCGAAATTCACCCCTCCACTTT
many | . | TRBJ1-1 | TRBV3-1 | CASSDGGMNTEAFF | TGTGCCAGCAGCGATGGAGGCATGAACACTGAAGCTTTCTTT